Each of the 21 T cell receptor beta chains below was sequenced from the same sample in a study of beta chain features in type 1 diabetes. The investigators reverse transcribed all of the isolated RNA, so they sequenced expressed TCRB transcripts. Some clones are missing from TCRdb's copy, which holds only in-frame ones; the method was immunoSEQ multiplex PCR. The sample lists approximately 170,000 clones; 63% were seen once. Their target antigens are unknown. Study outcomes and limitations: Moderately but significantly shorter TCRB CDR3s were found in Type 1 diabetes patients in all four CD4+ subsets.

Sequencing input: naive CD4+ T cells from blood. Source of these receptors: a man in his thirties or forties with type 1 diabetes.

This clone was counted a single time. This rearrangement joins TRBV7-6 to TRBJ1-6; D gene uncertain. Per germline, CDR1 SGHVS and CDR2 FNYEAQ. The CDR3 runs 14 residues. V gave up 5 bases and J gave up 5 bases, with 10 bases separating them. The CDR3, as DNA: TGTGCCAGCAGCGTTGGACGTGATAATTCACCCCTCCACTTT. Its protein product is CASSVGRDNSPLHF. Drawing the rest from reference TRBV7-6 and TRBJ1-6, the complete variable domain is GAGVSQSPRYKVTKRGQDVALRCDPISGHVSLYWYRQALGQGPEFLTYFNYEAQQDKSGLPNDRFSAERPEGSISTLTIQRTEQRDSAMYRCASSVGRDNSPLHFGNGTRLTVT.

The rearrangement links TRBV4-3 to TRBJ2-7; the match to TRBD1 covers 7 bases. Germline V gene data show CDR1 as LGHNA and CDR2 as YSLEER. The CDR3 runs to 15 residues. The J segment lost 5 bases and the V segment lost 4 bases, leaving 11 bases of the junction unmatched. CDR3 protein: CASSPTQQGTNEQYF. The DNA for the CDR3 is TGCGCCAGCAGCCCCACCCAACAGGGGACCAACGAGCAGTACTTC.

V and J are TRBV28 and TRBJ2-5; 10 bases match TRBD1. Unmatched junction bases numbered 7, after V lost 6 bases and J lost 3 bases. The CDR3 spans 15 residues. Germline CDR1 is MDHEN and CDR2 is SYDVKM. The CDR3 region is CASRHLDRGKETQYF. The DNA for the CDR3 is TGTGCCAGCAGGCATCTGGACAGGGGGAAAGAGACCCAGTACTTC.

The chain carries TRBV10-2 and TRBJ2-7; 8 bases line up with TRBD1. The CDR3 length is 13 residues. After removal of 2 bases from V and 3 bases from J, the junction contained 0 bases not matched to a gene. Looked up from germline, CDR1 is WSHSY and CDR2 is SAAADI. CDR3 sequence: CASSETGGYEQYF. In DNA, the CDR3 is TGCGCCAGCAGTGAGACAGGGGGCTACGAGCAGTACTTC.

This chain uses TRBV7-2 with TRBJ2-3; D unclear. V was pared by 3 bases and J by 6 bases, with 10 bases between. The V gene's germline CDR1 is SGHTA and CDR2 FQGNSA. The CDR3 spans 13 residues. The CDR3 loop is CASSFFAEDTQYF. The CDR3 DNA sequence: TGTGCCAGCAGCTTCTTTGCGGAGGATACGCAGTATTTT.

The rearrangement joins TRBV30 to TRBJ2-3; 11 bases map to TRBD2. J lost 0 bases, V lost 3 bases, and 2 bases had no gene match. Germline V lookup: CDR1 GTSNPN, CDR2 SVGIG (reference sequence). The CDR3 spans 15 residues. The CDR3 loop reads CAWRLAGGSTDTQYF. As DNA, the CDR3 is TGTGCCTGGAGGCTAGCGGGGGGAAGCACAGATACGCAGTATTTT.

The gene calls are TRBV11-2 and TRBJ1-6; D gene ambiguous. V lost 2 bases to trimming and J lost 7 bases, with 6 bases between them. This CDR3 is 13 amino acids long. The germline gives CDR1 SGHAT, CDR2 FQNNGV. CDR3 residues: CASSLPVNSPLHF. The DNA for the CDR3 is TGTGCCAGCAGCTTACCGGTGAATTCACCCCTCCACTTT.

The count of this clone is one. This chain uses TRBV10-3 with TRBJ1-5, with D tentatively TRBD1 (5 bases). CDR1 is ENHRY, CDR2 SYGVKD, per germline. Trimming cost V 6 bases and J 6 bases, with 21 bases left between them. This CDR3 region has 16 residues. CDR3 coding DNA: TGTGCCATCAGCCTATTGACAGCGGGTTCCAGTCAGCCCCAGCATTTT. Translated, it gives CAISLLTAGSSQPQHF.

The chain is built from TRBV18 and TRBJ2-3; D is unresolved. CDR1 is KGHSH and CDR2 is LQKENI in the germline V gene. V gave up 2 bases and J gave up 3 bases, with 9 bases separating them. The CDR3 length is 14 residues. This chain's CDR3 is CASSPIGVTDTQYF. CDR3 coding DNA: TGTGCCAGCTCACCAATAGGCGTGACAGATACGCAGTATTTT. Combining the CDR3 with reference TRBV18 and TRBJ2-3 gives the whole variable domain NAGVMQNPRHLVRRRGQEARLRCSPMKGHSHVYWYRQLPEEGLKFMVYLQKENIIDESGMPKERFSAEFPKEGPSILRIQQVVRGDSAAYFCASSPIGVTDTQYFGPGTRLTVL.

The chain joins TRBV18 to TRBJ2-3; no reliable D call. Germline V gene data show CDR1 as KGHSH and CDR2 as LQKENI. This CDR3 is 15 amino acids long. V shed 2 bases and J shed 4 bases, with 13 bases lying between them. The CDR3 DNA reads as TGTGCCAGCTCACCAGGGCCCACTATAGCAGATACGCAGTATTTT. Translating it yields CASSPGPTIADTQYF.

V and J are TRBV18 and TRBJ2-5; the D is unclear. The CDR3 is 14 amino acids. Germline V gene sequence: CDR1 KGHSH, CDR2 LQKENI. V was trimmed by 4 bases and J by 6 bases, leaving 15 bases between them. The CDR3 DNA reads as TGTGCCAGCTCACTGGACGTCACTTGGAAGACCCAGTACTTC. Translating it yields CASSLDVTWKTQYF.

The chain joins TRBV29-1 to TRBJ1-1; D is perhaps TRBD1 (6 bases). Germline CDR1 is SQVTM and CDR2 is ANQGSEA. V was trimmed by 2 bases and J by 1 base, leaving 8 bases between them. This CDR3 has 13 amino acids. The CDR3 DNA reads as TGCAGCGTTGAAATACAGGGGAACACTGAAGCTTTCTTT. As protein: CSVEIQGNTEAFF.

V gene TRBV4-1 combines with J gene TRBJ2-5, with TRBD2 matching 10 bases. Losses at the gene ends were 0 bases for V and 3 bases for J; bases not matched to a gene: 7. The germline V gene encodes CDR1 MGHRA and CDR2 YSYEKL. The CDR3 is made up of 17 amino acids. The CDR3 protein is CASSQDKVLAGKETQYF. CDR3 nucleotide sequence: TGCGCCAGCAGCCAAGATAAGGTACTAGCGGGGAAAGAGACCCAGTACTTC.

The chain recombines TRBV7-9 with TRBJ2-1; no definite D call. V lost 1 base to trimming and J lost 15 bases, with 10 bases between them. CDR1 is SEHNR, CDR2 FQNEAQ, per germline (reference sequence). The CDR3 spans 11 residues. CDR3: CASSLEGFAFF. The CDR3 DNA follows: TGTGCCAGCAGCTTAGAAGGTTTTGCGTTCTTC.

The chain has TRBV11-2 and TRBJ2-7; no reliable D call. The V and J ends lost 1 base and 2 bases respectively, with 12 bases between them. This CDR3 contains 15 residues. CDR1 and CDR2 from the germline V gene are SGHAT and FQNNGV. The CDR3 loop reads CASSLVSGLTYEQYF. The CDR3 DNA sequence: TGTGCCAGCAGCTTAGTTTCGGGCCTGACCTACGAGCAGTACTTC.

This clone was seen only a few times. Written as DNA, the CDR3 is TGTGCCAGCAGCGTAGGAGTAAGCACAGATACGCAGTATTTT. It specifies CASSVGVSTDTQYF. The V and J genes are TRBV9 and TRBJ2-3; D remains unclear. The CDR3 has 14 residues. The ends were cut back, 0 bases at V and 0 bases at J, with 5 bases in the middle. Germline V gene data show CDR1 as SGDLS and CDR2 as YYNGEE.

The CDR3 DNA reads as TGTGCCAGCTCCCCAGGGGGCGCGGCCGGGGAGCTGTTTTTT. Its protein product is CASSPGGAAGELFF. The V and J genes are TRBV2 and TRBJ2-2, with 8 bases fitting TRBD1. The ends lost 8 bases at V and 6 bases at J; junction bases unmatched: 8. CDR1 is SNHLY and CDR2 is FYNNEI in the germline V gene. The CDR3 spans 14 residues. The complete variable domain, with remaining parts taken from reference TRBV2 and TRBJ2-2, reads EPEVTQTPSHQVTQMGQEVILRCVPISNHLYFYWYRQILGQKVEFLVSFYNNEISEKSEIFDDQFSVERPDGSNFTLKIRSTKLEDSAMYFCASSPGGAAGELFFGEGSRLTVL.

This clone was detected a few times. This chain links TRBV29-1 with TRBJ1-1; a weak D match, TRBD1 (6 bases). The ends were cut back, 6 bases at V and 11 bases at J, with 16 bases in the middle. The CDR3 is 11 amino acids. Germline V gene lookup returns CDR1 SQVTM and CDR2 ANQGSEA. This CDR3 is CSVGTPSIAFF. CDR3 sequence (DNA): TGCAGCGTCGGGACACCCTCCATTGCTTTCTTT.

J is TRBJ1-4 and V is TRBV19; no clear D gene. The germline V and J ends were trimmed by 5 bases and 3 bases, with 13 bases remaining between them. CDR3 size: 15 residues. Germline V lookup: CDR1 LNHDA, CDR2 SQIVND (reference sequence). CDR3 region: CASSQDGSANEKLFF. The CDR3 DNA follows: TGTGCCAGTAGTCAGGATGGGTCAGCTAATGAAAAACTGTTTTTT.

This clone showed up just a few times. The chain uses TRBV30 and TRBJ2-3; D is unresolved. Trimming removed 5 bases from V and 2 bases from J, with 5 bases in between. Germline-derived CDR1 and CDR2 are GTSNPN and SVGIG (reference sequence). The CDR3 is 11 residues long. DNA of the CDR3: TGTGCCTGGCAGCTCACAGATACGCAGTATTTT. Translated, it gives CAWQLTDTQYF.

This rearrangement joins TRBV9 to TRBJ2-7, with 7 positions matching TRBD1. V shed 0 bases and J 2 bases; nucleotides not matched to a gene: 2. This CDR3 has 14 amino acids. The germline CDR1 and CDR2 sequences are SGDLS and YYNGEE. CDR3 in amino acids: CASSVGTGAYEQYF. The CDR3 DNA is TGTGCCAGCAGCGTAGGGACAGGAGCCTACGAGCAGTACTTC.